Each of the 32 T cell receptor beta chains below was sequenced from the same sample in a study of Ad26.COV2.S vaccination and SARS-CoV-2 variants. Method: immunoSEQ multiplex PCR; TCRdb's copy keeps in-frame clones and lacks some. The table has about 470,000 clones, less than 95% seen once. Treatment noted: 15 to 20 received Ad26.COV2.S at low or high dose, single or two shots; about 5 received placebo; per-sample allocation not given. Collection of samples fell on day 63 after the first vaccine or placebo injection. The sample here was peripheral blood, taken in a trial of Ad26.COV2.S vaccine versus placebo. The origin of the receptors is a person between 18 and 59 years old who received the Ad26.COV2.S COVID-19 vaccine or a placebo.

A word on this clone: Other DNA sequences in the sample encode the same CDR3. The rearrangement joins TRBV7-3 to TRBJ2-1; 9 bases line up with TRBD1. After removal of 4 bases from V and 2 bases from J, the junction contained 3 bases not matched to a gene. The CDR3 totals 15 residues. Germline CDR1 reads SGHTA; CDR2 reads FQGTGA. The CDR3 here is CASSSTGGAYNEQFF. The CDR3 DNA reads TGTGCCAGCAGCTCCACAGGGGGCGCCTACAATGAGCAGTTCTTC.

The J gene is TRBJ1-2, the V gene TRBV15, with D unclear. The V end was cut by 0 bases, the J end by 9 bases, with 5 bases between. The CDR3 runs 11 residues. The germline V gene has CDR1 LNHNV and CDR2 YYDKDF (reference sequence). Here the CDR3 DNA reads TGTGCCACCAGCAGAGATCTTAGCTACACCTTC. Encoded protein: CATSRDLSYTF.

This chain joins TRBV9 and TRBJ2-1; TRBD2 agrees at 8 bases. Germline V gene sequence: CDR1 SGDLS, CDR2 YYNGEE. Trimming at V came to 4 bases and at J to 7 bases, leaving 7 bases not matched to a gene. This CDR3 contains 14 residues. The CDR3 DNA reads TGTGCCAGCAGCCAGGGACTAGTCGGGAATGAGCAGTTCTTC. Amino acid sequence: CASSQGLVGNEQFF.

This sequence joins TRBV29-1 and TRBJ2-7; 8 positions match TRBD1. This CDR3 is 14 amino acids long. Germline assignment: CDR1 SQVTM and CDR2 ANQGSEA. Trimming at V came to 4 bases and at J to 7 bases, leaving 12 bases not matched to a gene. CDR3 nucleotides: TGCAGCGTTGTATCCGTGGGCAGGGGGCCTGAGCAGTACTTC. It encodes CSVVSVGRGPEQYF.

The chain employs TRBV6-1 and TRBJ2-2, with D tentatively TRBD2 (5 bases). With 2 bases removed from V and 2 bases from J, the gap between germline ends came to 15 bases. Germline CDR1 is MNHNS and CDR2 is SASEGT. This CDR3 region has 17 residues. The DNA of the CDR3 is TGTGCCAGCAGTGAACGCGACTCCGGAGGTAACACCGGGGAGCTGTTTTTT. Translated: CASSERDSGGNTGELFF.

V gene TRBV6-5 combines with J gene TRBJ1-2, with D possibly matching TRBD1 (5 bases). V gave up 6 bases and J gave up 4 bases, with 18 bases separating them. Germline CDR1 MNHEY, CDR2 SVGAGI. This CDR3 region has 15 residues. The CDR3: CASRQRAGSGYGYTF. In nucleotides, the CDR3 is TGTGCCAGCAGGCAACGTGCAGGGAGCGGCTATGGCTACACCTTC.

The chain links TRBV27 to TRBJ1-2; possibly TRBD1 for D (5 bases). Germline V CDR1 and CDR2: MNHEY, SMNVEV (reference sequence). The CDR3 length is 15 residues. V was shortened by 2 bases and J by 3 bases, with 13 bases between the two germline ends. The CDR3 is CASSLKDSPYYGYTF. The CDR3 DNA sequence: TGTGCCAGCAGTTTAAAAGACAGCCCGTACTATGGCTACACCTTC.

The chain employs TRBV7-9 and TRBJ2-1; D gene unclear. The germline CDR1 and CDR2 sequences are SEHNR and FQNEAQ (reference sequence). Trimming pared 0 bases from V and 5 bases from J, leaving 8 bases between. CDR3 length: 14 amino acids. This chain's CDR3 is CASSLANANNEQFF. Here the CDR3 DNA reads TGTGCCAGCAGCTTAGCGAACGCTAACAATGAGCAGTTCTTC.

The V gene is TRBV6-6, the J gene TRBJ2-7, with D maybe TRBD1 (5 bases). Germline V CDR1 and CDR2: MNHNY, SVGAGI (reference sequence). The CDR3 is 12 amino acids. V was clipped by 6 bases and J by 5 bases, with 11 bases between them. The CDR3 coding sequence is TGTGCCAGCAGGCAGGGCGAAAACGAGCAGTACTTC. It codes for CASRQGENEQYF.

V and J are TRBV19 and TRBJ1-6; maybe TRBD1 (6 bases). Trimming left V 4 bases short and J 7 bases short, with 14 bases between. The CDR3 has 15 amino acids. Looked up from germline, CDR1 is LNHDA and CDR2 is SQIVND (reference sequence). This CDR3 is CASSTSGTPNSPLHF. DNA of the CDR3: TGTGCCAGTAGTACCTCCGGGACACCAAATTCACCCCTCCACTTT.

This clone was detected once. This chain uses TRBV27 with TRBJ2-2; 7 bases are shared with TRBD2. The junction had 6 bases not matched to a gene; V was cut back by 2 bases and J by 6 bases. Germline V gene sequence: CDR1 MNHEY, CDR2 SMNVEV (reference sequence). This CDR3 comprises 15 residues. CDR3 DNA sequence: TGTGCCAGCAGTTTAGCGGGAGATCGGGCCGGGGAGCTGTTTTTT. Amino acid sequence: CASSLAGDRAGELFF.

This rearrangement joins TRBV18 to TRBJ2-7, with 9 bases matching TRBD1. Germline assignment: CDR1 KGHSH and CDR2 LQKENI. The V gene end was trimmed by 2 bases and the J gene end by 6 bases; junction bases not matched to a gene: 8. This CDR3 is 15 amino acids long. The CDR3 loop reads CASSPTGTGPTEQYF. CDR3 DNA sequence: TGTGCCAGCTCACCAACCGGGACAGGGCCTACCGAGCAGTACTTC.

This chain links TRBV19 with TRBJ1-1; D remains ambiguous. The CDR3 runs to 13 residues. Germline V gene data show CDR1 as LNHDA and CDR2 as SQIVND (reference sequence). V was clipped by 3 bases and J by 2 bases, with 7 bases between them. In DNA, the CDR3 is TGTGCCAGTAGTATGGGCAGAAACACTGAAGCTTTCTTT. Amino acids: CASSMGRNTEAFF.

The rearrangement links TRBV11-2 to TRBJ2-7; D remains ambiguous. From germline, CDR1 is SGHAT and CDR2 FQNNGV. The CDR3 loop spans 13 amino acids. With 4 bases removed from V and 2 bases from J, the gap between germline ends came to 9 bases. The CDR3 bases are TGTGCCAGCAGCTCCTACACGACCTACGAGCAGTACTTC. Its translation: CASSSYTTYEQYF.

This chain joins TRBV24-1 and TRBJ2-2; 8 positions agree with TRBD1. The germline V gene has CDR1 KGHDR and CDR2 SFDVKD. The CDR3 is 15 amino acids. V was clipped by 6 bases and J by 6 bases; unmatched bases: 8. CDR3 region: CATSLTTGGSGELFF. The CDR3 coding sequence is TGTGCCACCAGTCTGACCACAGGGGGTTCCGGGGAGCTGTTTTTT.

CDR3 sequence: CASSPLSRPQGTGNTIYF. The CDR3 DNA is TGTGCCAGCTCACCCCTTTCCCGGCCTCAGGGGACGGGAAACACCATATATTTT. The chain employs TRBV18 and TRBJ1-3; D might be TRBD1 (6 bases). V shed 3 bases and J shed 4 bases, with 22 bases lying between them. The length of the CDR3 is 18 residues. Looked up from germline, CDR1 is KGHSH and CDR2 is LQKENI.

In this sample, this clone turned up once. V and J are TRBV4-3 and TRBJ1-2; the match to TRBD1 covers 10 bases. The CDR3 contains 16 residues. CDR1 LGHNA and CDR2 YSLEER come from the germline V gene. V shed 0 bases, J shed 10 bases, and the junction held 11 bases outside the gene matches. CDR3 amino acids: CASSQEVPGTGASYTF. As DNA, the CDR3 is TGCGCCAGCAGCCAAGAAGTCCCCGGGACAGGGGCCTCCTACACCTTC.

The V gene is TRBV18, the J gene TRBJ1-1; 7 bases are a match to TRBD1. Trimming at V came to 4 bases and at J to 5 bases, leaving 7 bases not matched to a gene. Germline lookup yields CDR1 KGHSH and CDR2 LQKENI. This CDR3 has 14 amino acids. The CDR3 sequence is CASSQGAGYTEAFF. In nucleotides, the CDR3 is TGTGCCAGCTCACAGGGGGCGGGATATACTGAAGCTTTCTTT.

As regards this clone: Other DNA sequences from this sample encode an identical CDR3 as well. V usage is TRBV9 and J usage is TRBJ2-1; D gene uncertain. The CDR3 sequence is 13 residues long. Germline values: CDR1 SGDLS, CDR2 YYNGEE. Trimming cost V 4 bases and J 4 bases, with 9 bases left between them. The CDR3 DNA sequence: TGTGCCAGCAGCCCAGGACCGTACAATGAGCAGTTCTTC. It translates to CASSPGPYNEQFF.

The rearrangement uses TRBV4-2 and TRBJ2-1; a weak D match, TRBD2 (5 bases). V was trimmed by 1 base and J by 5 bases, leaving 15 bases between them. Germline-derived CDR1 and CDR2 are LGHNA and YNFKEQ. CDR3 size: 16 residues. The DNA for the CDR3 is TGTGCCAGCAGCCAAGGACTCAGCGGAAATAACAATGAGCAGTTCTTC. It encodes CASSQGLSGNNNEQFF.

In this sample, this clone turned up once. The chain has TRBV4-3 and TRBJ2-3; 7 bases align to TRBD2. Germline assignment: CDR1 LGHNA and CDR2 YSLEER. CDR3 size: 17 residues. J was trimmed by 4 bases and V by 4 bases; bases with no gene match: 14. CDR3 in amino acids: CASSPSGPSGTSDTQYF. CDR3 nucleotides: TGCGCCAGCAGCCCTTCGGGTCCTAGCGGAACATCAGATACGCAGTATTTT.

CDR3 in amino acids: CASSLALNTGELFF. CDR3 DNA sequence: TGTGCCAGCAGCTTGGCCTTAAACACCGGGGAGCTGTTTTTT. The chain recombines TRBV5-7 with TRBJ2-2; D gene ambiguous. Being an ORF, TRBV5-7 has a function that is uncertain. Between the trimmed V and J ends, which lost 0 bases and 2 bases, there was a span of 5 bases. CDR3 length: 14 amino acids.

This chain links TRBV19 with TRBJ1-1; maybe TRBD1 (5 bases). Germline lookup yields CDR1 LNHDA and CDR2 SQIVND (reference sequence). Trimming removed 2 bases from V and 5 bases from J, with 12 bases in between. The CDR3 has 14 amino acids. The CDR3 here is CASSITRGLTEAFF. CDR3 nucleotides: TGTGCCAGTAGTATAACTAGGGGATTGACTGAAGCTTTCTTT.

This clone was seen a handful of times. The V call is TRBV9, the J call TRBJ1-1; a possible D gene is TRBD1 (6 bases). This CDR3 has 16 amino acids. Trimming took off 2 bases at V and 2 bases at J, with 16 bases between the two ends. Germline CDR1 and CDR2: SGDLS and YYNGEE. Here the CDR3 DNA reads TGTGCCAGCAGCGTTACGGGGGGCGCTTCAAACACTGAAGCTTTCTTT. This sequence encodes CASSVTGGASNTEAFF.

The chain combines TRBV19 with TRBJ2-1, with D tentatively TRBD2 (6 bases). This CDR3 spans 16 amino acids. The V gene lost 5 bases and the J gene lost 4 bases, with 18 bases spanning the gap. Per the germline V gene, CDR1 is LNHDA and CDR2 is SQIVND (reference sequence). The chain's CDR3 is CASSSSGLAPYNEQFF. As DNA, the CDR3 is TGTGCCAGTAGTTCGAGTGGCCTAGCGCCTTACAATGAGCAGTTCTTC.

V gene TRBV19 combines with J gene TRBJ1-5; no definite D call. CDR1 is LNHDA and CDR2 is SQIVND in the germline V gene (reference sequence). Trimming removed 3 bases at V and 6 bases at J, with 9 bases between. The CDR3 totals 13 residues. CDR3 residues: CASSMGLIQPQHF. Written as DNA, the CDR3 is TGTGCCAGTAGTATGGGATTGATTCAGCCCCAGCATTTT.

V and J are TRBV25-1 and TRBJ2-7; D tentatively fits TRBD1 or TRBD2 (5 bases each). Germline lookup yields CDR1 MGHDK and CDR2 SYGVNS. The V end was cut by 2 bases, the J end by 9 bases, with 8 bases between. The CDR3 length is 11 residues. The CDR3 region is CASSEGAGQYF. CDR3 DNA: TGTGCCAGCAGTGAAGGGGCGGGGCAGTACTTC.

A single count supports this clone. The rearrangement joins TRBV6-1 to TRBJ1-4; D gene unclear. This CDR3 spans 13 amino acids. V was cut by 0 bases and J by 4 bases, with 3 bases left in between. CDR1 and CDR2 (germline): MNHNS, SASEGT. CDR3 nucleotide sequence: TGTGCCAGCAGTGAAGCGTATAATGAAAAACTGTTTTTT. Its translation is CASSEAYNEKLFF.

The chain joins TRBV12-3 or TRBV12-4 to TRBJ2-3, with 7 positions matching TRBD1. There are 13 residues in the CDR3. V lost 6 bases, J lost 3 bases, and 3 bases stayed unmatched. The CDR3 DNA sequence: TGTGCCAGCAGAGTACAGGGGACAGATACGCAGTATTTT. Its translation is CASRVQGTDTQYF.

The V gene is TRBV9, the J gene TRBJ2-1; 13 nucleotides agree with TRBD2. Trimming at V came to 3 bases and at J to 2 bases, leaving 5 bases not matched to a gene. This CDR3 is 17 amino acids long. Germline V gene data show CDR1 as SGDLS and CDR2 as YYNGEE. CDR3 nucleotides: TGTGCCAGCAGCGGAAGGACTAGCGGGAGTCCCTACAATGAGCAGTTCTTC. This sequence encodes CASSGRTSGSPYNEQFF.

The J gene is TRBJ1-2, the V gene TRBV6-6; D perhaps matches TRBD1 (6 bases). Deletions cut 4 bases from V and 4 bases from J, with 16 bases between. The CDR3 has 15 amino acids. Germline CDR1 is MNHNY and CDR2 is SVGAGI (reference sequence). The CDR3 here is CASSSGRGAGYGYTF. DNA of the CDR3: TGTGCCAGCAGTTCGGGTCGGGGGGCTGGCTATGGCTACACCTTC.

This chain connects TRBV13 to TRBJ2-1; weak D call: TRBD1 (5 bases). Germline lookup yields CDR1 PRHDT and CDR2 FYEKMQ (reference sequence). There are 15 residues in the CDR3. Trimming removed 2 bases from V and 5 bases from J, with 13 bases in between. The CDR3 here is CASSLRRQTDNEQFF. The CDR3, as DNA: TGTGCCAGCAGCTTAAGGAGACAGACCGACAATGAGCAGTTCTTC.